These 20 T cell receptor beta chains were all obtained from the same sample, sequenced in a study of blood T cells in healthy people across ages. Combining a sample-barcoded 5' primer with a J-beta primer mix, a second PCR ran for roughly 6 to 12 cycles. TCRdb reanalysed the 5' RACE reads using MiXCR and keeps one entry per CDR3 protein. Of some 690,000 distinct CDR3 sequences in the sample, 20% to 25% were seen once. Material: blood. The origin of the receptors is an older man in good health.

This rearrangement joins TRBV3-1 to TRBJ2-7; D unresolved. With 0 bases removed from V and 5 bases from J, the gap between germline ends came to 20 bases. The length of the CDR3 is 17 residues. Germline V gene lookup returns CDR1 LGHDT and CDR2 YNNKEL (reference sequence). CDR3 DNA sequence: TGTGCCAGCAGCCAAGAAGCGATCCGAGATCTGTTTGACGAGCAGTACTTC. Amino acid sequence: CASSQEAIRDLFDEQYF.

The chain combines TRBV27 with TRBJ2-7, with D possibly matching TRBD1 (6 bases). CDR3 length equals 20 residues. V lost 4 bases to trimming and J lost 2 bases, with 30 bases between them. The germline V gene has CDR1 MNHEY and CDR2 SMNVEV (reference sequence). The CDR3 region has the DNA TGTGCCAGCAGTTACCAGGGGACCCTAGGACGCAGCCGTATTACCTACGAGCAGTACGTC. This codes for CASSYQGTLGRSRITYEQYV.

The V and J genes are TRBV27 and TRBJ2-5, with D tentatively TRBD2 (6 bases). CDR1 and CDR2 from the germline V gene are MNHEY and SMNVEV (reference sequence). Deletions cut 3 bases from V and 2 bases from J, with 16 bases between. This CDR3 spans 16 amino acids. The DNA of the CDR3 is TGTGCCAGCAGTTTTCAATCGGGGGAAAAACAAGAGACCCAGTACTTC. This sequence encodes CASSFQSGEKQETQYF.

The chain joins TRBV20-1 to TRBJ1-6, with D unclear. Per germline, CDR1 DFQATT and CDR2 SNEGSKA (reference sequence). The CDR3 is 13 amino acids. Deletions cut 1 base from V and 8 bases from J, with 9 bases between. The CDR3 nucleotides are TGCAGTGCTAGAGTATGGAAGGATTCACCCCTCCACTTT. Translation gives CSARVWKDSPLHF.

V usage is TRBV20-1 and J usage is TRBJ1-5, with 9 positions matching TRBD1. The V gene's germline CDR1 is DFQATT and CDR2 SNEGSKA (reference sequence). This CDR3 comprises 13 residues. The junction had 3 bases not matched to a gene; V was cut back by 3 bases and J by 6 bases. The CDR3 region is CSASYRGRQPQHF. CDR3 coding DNA: TGCAGTGCTAGTTACAGGGGGCGTCAGCCCCAGCATTTT.

About this clonotype itself: A much bigger clone sits one base away, suggesting this may be a read error. The J gene is TRBJ2-1, the V gene TRBV7-9; D is unresolved. V was trimmed by 7 bases and J by 8 bases, leaving 9 bases between them. The CDR3 runs 11 residues. In germline, CDR1 is SEHNR, CDR2 FQNEAQ (reference sequence). The DNA for the CDR3 is TGTGCCAGCAAAGAGGCCCATGAGCAGTTCTTC. Translation gives CASKEAHEQFF.

This clonotype was recorded at least ten times. The rearrangement uses TRBV5-1 and TRBJ2-2, with D possibly matching TRBD1 (6 bases). Per germline, CDR1 SGHRS and CDR2 YFSETQ. Trimming removed 3 bases at V and 2 bases at J, with 8 bases between. The CDR3 contains 14 residues. CDR3 DNA sequence: TGCGCCAGCAGCTCCAGGGGAAACACCGGGGAGCTGTTTTTT. It is translated as CASSSRGNTGELFF.

This clonotype occurred a few times. The chain joins TRBV3-1 to TRBJ2-7, with D possibly matching TRBD1 (5 bases). Trimming shortened V by 0 bases and J by 4 bases, and 10 bases separated the two germline ends. Germline assignment: CDR1 LGHDT and CDR2 YNNKEL (reference sequence). The CDR3 has 14 amino acids. The CDR3 DNA is TGTGCCAGCAGCCAAGATCATCAGGGATACGAGCAGTACTTC. Amino acid sequence: CASSQDHQGYEQYF.

For the CDR3, the DNA is TGTGCCAGCAAAGGGTTTTCTGGAAACACCATATATTTT. It translates to CASKGFSGNTIYF. The rearrangement uses TRBV7-9 and TRBJ1-3, with D unclear. V was cut by 7 bases and J by 1 base, with 8 bases left in between. The CDR3 consists of 13 residues. Germline CDR1 SEHNR, CDR2 FQNEAQ (reference sequence).

This clonotype was seen only a few times. V and J are TRBV12-3 or TRBV12-4 and TRBJ2-4; possibly TRBD1 or TRBD2 for D (7 bases each). Trimming stripped 7 bases from V and 3 bases from J, with 13 bases between. The CDR3 runs 14 residues. CDR3 in DNA: TGTGCCAGCAAACCAGGGGGGGGCAAAAACATTCAGTACTTC. It encodes CASKPGGGKNIQYF.

The chain has TRBV5-1 and TRBJ1-1, with 8 nucleotides matching TRBD1. Per germline, CDR1 SGHRS and CDR2 YFSETQ. V lost 4 bases, J lost 4 bases, and 6 bases stayed unmatched. The length of the CDR3 is 14 residues. The CDR3 reads CASSPMTGVTEAFF. CDR3 coding DNA: TGCGCCAGCAGCCCGATGACAGGGGTCACTGAAGCTTTCTTT.

This chain uses TRBV29-1 with TRBJ2-1; D is uncertain. Germline V gene data show CDR1 as SQVTM and CDR2 as ANQGSEA. There are 12 residues in the CDR3. V lost 2 bases and J 2 bases, leaving 4 bases between the germline ends. CDR3 sequence: CSVEIPYNEQFF. The CDR3 nucleotides are TGCAGCGTTGAAATCCCCTACAATGAGCAGTTCTTC.

This clonotype was picked up many times. V usage is TRBV20-1 and J usage is TRBJ2-3; the match to TRBD2 covers 11 bases. The V gene's germline CDR1 is DFQATT and CDR2 SNEGSKA (reference sequence). CDR3 length equals 14 residues. V was pared by 4 bases and J by 3 bases, with 3 bases of the junction left unmatched. The CDR3: CSATRTSGTDTQYF. The CDR3 region has the DNA TGCAGTGCTACACGGACTAGCGGGACAGATACGCAGTATTTT.

This clonotype was observed a handful of times. The chain links TRBV27 to TRBJ1-4; 8 bases fit TRBD1. This CDR3 region has 14 residues. In germline, CDR1 is MNHEY, CDR2 SMNVEV (reference sequence). The V segment lost 6 bases and the J segment 5 bases; nucleotides outside the gene matches: 5. CDR3 sequence: CASRPGGGNEKLFF. CDR3 sequence (DNA): TGTGCCAGCAGGCCAGGGGGCGGCAATGAAAAACTGTTTTTT.

The chain recombines TRBV20-1 with TRBJ2-1; a possible D gene is TRBD2 (5 bases). This CDR3 spans 13 amino acids. Germline V CDR1 and CDR2: DFQATT, SNEGSKA (reference sequence). V was cut by 0 bases and J by 5 bases, with 8 bases left in between. This CDR3 reads CSARDQADNEQFF. The CDR3 nucleotides are TGCAGTGCTAGAGATCAAGCGGACAATGAGCAGTTCTTC.

This clonotype was found a few times. This chain's CDR3 is CSVVSTLVGEQYF. Written as DNA, the CDR3 is TGCAGCGTTGTATCGACCCTCGTCGGGGAGCAGTACTTC. The chain employs TRBV29-1 and TRBJ2-7, with D hard to call. V gave up 4 bases and J gave up 7 bases, with 17 bases separating them. The CDR3 consists of 13 residues. Germline values: CDR1 SQVTM, CDR2 ANQGSEA.

The CDR3 spells CASSFMETQYF. CDR3 sequence (DNA): TGTGCCAGCAGCTTTATGGAGACCCAGTACTTC. The chain has TRBV7-2 and TRBJ2-5; unclear D gene. V lost 3 bases to trimming and J lost 5 bases, with 4 bases between them. The CDR3 has 11 amino acids. Germline assignment: CDR1 SGHTA and CDR2 FQGNSA.

This clonotype appeared a few times. This chain joins TRBV3-1 and TRBJ2-3; tentative D call: TRBD2 (5 bases). V was shortened by 7 bases and J by 1 base, with 9 bases between the two germline ends. Looked up from germline, CDR1 is LGHDT and CDR2 is YNNKEL (reference sequence). The CDR3 has 13 residues. The CDR3 DNA follows: TGTGCCAGCAAGGTTAGCGGCACAGATACGCAGTATTTT. The encoded protein is CASKVSGTDTQYF.

The V and J genes are TRBV24-1 and TRBJ2-7; D is possibly TRBD2 (5 bases). Trimming removed 9 bases at V and 6 bases at J, with 17 bases between. The V gene's germline CDR1 is KGHDR and CDR2 SFDVKD. The CDR3 consists of 13 residues. CDR3 bases: TGTGCCACCGAACAACCCGCGGGCGGCGAGCAGTACTTC. Protein product: CATEQPAGGEQYF.

This clonotype was counted ten times or more. The V call is TRBV5-5, the J call TRBJ2-3; tentatively, D is TRBD1 (6 bases). The germline V gene has CDR1 SGHKS and CDR2 YYEKEE (reference sequence). The CDR3 length is 14 residues. The V end was cut by 2 bases, the J end by 5 bases, with 12 bases between. CDR3 amino acids: CASSFQGQGDTQYF. CDR3 sequence (DNA): TGTGCCAGCAGCTTCCAGGGGCAGGGAGATACGCAGTATTTT. Full variable domain (missing parts from reference TRBV5-5 and TRBJ2-3): DAGVTQSPTHLIKTRGQQVTLRCSPISGHKSVSWYQQVLGQGPQFIFQYYEKEERGRGNFPDRFSARQFPNYSSELNVNALLLGDSALYLCASSFQGQGDTQYFGPGTRLTVL.